The 15 T cell receptor beta chains below come from one sample, sequenced in a study of blood T cell repertoires in COVID-19. Profiled with immunoSEQ multiplex PCR; TCRdb holds only in-frame clones, not every one. In the table there are approximately 220,000 clones, roughly 89% of which are singletons. Specimen: PBMCs or T cells enriched from blood (not recorded which). The receptors were sampled from a man aged 30-40 years who had been exposed to COVID-19.

V is TRBV5-1 and J is TRBJ2-1; 7 bases line up with TRBD1. V lost 4 bases, J lost 4 bases, and 11 bases stayed unmatched. The germline V gene has CDR1 SGHRS and CDR2 YFSETQ. The CDR3 contains 16 residues. The CDR3 loop is CASSVTGTEIYNEQFF. DNA of the CDR3: TGCGCCAGCAGCGTGACCGGGACAGAGATATACAATGAGCAGTTCTTC.

CDR3 sequence reads: CAIEHSPQRGQIKAFF. The CDR3, as DNA: TGTGCCATCGAACACTCCCCCCAGCGCGGACAGATAAAAGCTTTCTTT. This sequence joins TRBV10-3 and TRBJ1-1, with TRBD1 as a possible D gene (6 bases). Germline-derived CDR1 and CDR2 are ENHRY and SYGVKD. V lost 8 bases and J 9 bases, leaving 28 bases between the germline ends. The CDR3 covers 16 residues.

The chain recombines TRBV19 with TRBJ2-3; TRBD1 is a possible D gene (5 bases). In germline, CDR1 is LNHDA, CDR2 SQIVND (reference sequence). Trimming stripped 1 base from V and 5 bases from J, with 10 bases between. CDR3 length: 14 residues. This CDR3 reads CASSIGGARDTQYF. The CDR3 nucleotides are TGTGCCAGTAGTATAGGTGGGGCCCGAGATACGCAGTATTTT.

The chain recombines TRBV18 with TRBJ1-3; D is perhaps TRBD1 (5 bases). The V and J ends lost 4 bases and 7 bases respectively, with 26 bases between them. There are 18 residues in the CDR3. Germline assignment: CDR1 KGHSH and CDR2 LQKENI. The CDR3 loop reads CASSRSHTSRARWNTIYF. In DNA form, the CDR3 reads TGTGCCAGCTCACGCTCACATACTAGCAGGGCCCGGTGGAACACCATATATTTT.

The chain couples TRBV5-1 to TRBJ2-3; D might be TRBD2 (5 bases). This CDR3 comprises 17 residues. V lost 2 bases to trimming and J lost 2 bases, with 18 bases between them. Looked up from germline, CDR1 is SGHRS and CDR2 is YFSETQ. The CDR3 DNA reads TGCGCCAGCAGCTTCGCGCGGGCACACCGTTACACAGATACGCAGTATTTT. It translates to CASSFARAHRYTDTQYF.

The rearrangement joins TRBV4-3 to TRBJ1-2, with TRBD1 as a possible D gene (5 bases). CDR1 LGHNA and CDR2 YSLEER come from the germline V gene. With 3 bases removed from V and 7 bases from J, the gap between germline ends came to 12 bases. The CDR3 is 13 residues long. CDR3 nucleotide sequence: TGCGCCAGCAGCCAGGTGGACATGTCTGGCTACACCTTC. The encoded protein is CASSQVDMSGYTF.

The rearrangement uses TRBV13 and TRBJ1-1, with D maybe TRBD1 (6 bases). Germline V CDR1 and CDR2: PRHDT, FYEKMQ (reference sequence). The CDR3 runs to 15 residues. Trimming left V 0 bases short and J 1 base short, with 9 bases between. Here the CDR3 reads CASSLGGRGNTEAFF. Written as DNA, the CDR3 is TGTGCCAGCAGCTTAGGGGGCAGGGGGAACACTGAAGCTTTCTTT. The full variable domain, its missing parts supplied by reference TRBV13 and TRBJ1-1, is AAGVIQSPRHLIKEKRETATLKCYPIPRHDTVYWYQQGPGQDPQFLISFYEKMQSDKGSIPDRFSAQQFSDYHSELNMSSLELGDSALYFCASSLGGRGNTEAFFGQGTRLTVV.

The chain employs TRBV5-1 and TRBJ1-4, with no clear D. This CDR3 is 13 amino acids long. Trimming took 0 bases from V and 13 from J, leaving 13 bases between them. The germline V gene encodes CDR1 SGHRS and CDR2 YFSETQ. This CDR3 reads CASSLEVSAALFF. The CDR3 nucleotides are TGCGCCAGCAGCTTGGAAGTATCCGCGGCACTGTTTTTT. The whole variable domain, filled in from reference TRBV5-1 and TRBJ1-4, reads KAGVTQTPRYLIKTRGQQVTLSCSPISGHRSVSWYQQTPGQGLQFLFEYFSETQRNKGNFPGRFSGRQFSNSRSEMNVSTLELGDSALYLCASSLEVSAALFFGSGTQLSVL.

The genes are TRBV27 and TRBJ2-3; 7 bases fit TRBD2. V lost 4 bases to trimming and J lost 6 bases; unmatched junction nucleotides: 7. Germline CDR1 reads MNHEY; CDR2 reads SMNVEV (reference sequence). The CDR3 is 14 residues long. This CDR3 reads CASSSVGGGDTQYF. The CDR3 nucleotides read TGTGCCAGCAGTTCGGTGGGGGGGGGTGATACGCAGTATTTT.

The rearrangement joins TRBV11-2 to TRBJ1-2; maybe TRBD1 (5 bases). In germline, CDR1 is SGHAT, CDR2 FQNNGV. The germline V and J ends were trimmed by 1 base and 6 bases, with 12 bases remaining between them. There are 14 residues in the CDR3. The DNA of the CDR3 is TGTGCCAGCAGCTTAGTTGTTGGGGGGAATGGCTACACCTTC. The encoded protein is CASSLVVGGNGYTF. The full variable domain, rest sourced from reference TRBV11-2 and TRBJ1-2, is EAGVAQSPRYKIIEKRQSVAFWCNPISGHATLYWYQQILGQGPKLLIQFQNNGVVDDSQLPKDRFSAERLKGVDSTLKIQPAKLEDSAVYLCASSLVVGGNGYTFGSGTRLTVV.

The V and J genes are TRBV5-1 and TRBJ2-5; 11 bases fit TRBD2. The V gene end was trimmed by 3 bases and the J gene end by 5 bases; junction bases not matched to a gene: 6. The germline CDR1 and CDR2 sequences are SGHRS and YFSETQ. CDR3 size: 15 residues. The CDR3 sequence is CASSSRTSGRETQYF. The CDR3 bases are TGCGCCAGCAGCTCGAGGACTAGCGGGCGGGAGACCCAGTACTTC.

This chain uses TRBV30 with TRBJ1-2; D call uncertain. Trimming took 2 bases from V and 14 from J, leaving 15 bases between them. Looked up from germline, CDR1 is GTSNPN and CDR2 is SVGIG (reference sequence). The CDR3 runs to 11 residues. The CDR3 nucleotides are TGTGCCTGGAGTAGCCCTCAGCCGACTACCTTC. Its translation: CAWSSPQPTTF.

This chain links TRBV7-9 with TRBJ2-4; a possible D gene is TRBD1 (6 bases). The V gene's germline CDR1 is SEHNR and CDR2 FQNEAQ (reference sequence). Trimming stripped 6 bases from V and 0 bases from J, with 12 bases between. The CDR3 runs to 15 residues. The CDR3: CASSHPRGAKNIQYF. In nucleotides, the CDR3 is TGTGCCAGCAGTCACCCCAGGGGAGCCAAAAACATTCAGTACTTC.

The chain couples TRBV5-1 to TRBJ2-5, with D perhaps TRBD1 (6 bases). Trimming cost V 4 bases and J 3 bases, with 10 bases left between them. There are 13 residues in the CDR3. Germline V gene lookup returns CDR1 SGHRS and CDR2 YFSETQ. The CDR3 reads CASSVGDKETQYF. The CDR3 DNA reads as TGCGCCAGCAGCGTCGGGGACAAAGAGACCCAGTACTTC. Full variable domain (remainder filled in from reference TRBV5-1 and TRBJ2-5): KAGVTQTPRYLIKTRGQQVTLSCSPISGHRSVSWYQQTPGQGLQFLFEYFSETQRNKGNFPGRFSGRQFSNSRSEMNVSTLELGDSALYLCASSVGDKETQYFGPGTRLLVL.

The chain employs TRBV30 and TRBJ1-1; D not certain. This CDR3 contains 14 residues. V was shortened by 1 base and J by 2 bases, with 11 bases between the two germline ends. Germline V lookup: CDR1 GTSNPN, CDR2 SVGIG (reference sequence). CDR3 bases: TGTGCCTGGAGTGACGGGATATCCAACACTGAAGCTTTCTTT. Its protein product is CAWSDGISNTEAFF.